The clone carrying this TCR beta chain was counted a few times. Antigen unknown. Arm-PCR with iRepertoire HTBI primers amplified the CDR3 regions for these TCR beta libraries. MiXCR, applied by TCRdb to the multiplex PCR reads, yields one record per CDR3 protein. This sample has 580,000 or so distinct CDR3 sequences, with roughly a sixth found just once. The time point here: newly diagnosed GD, antithyroid drugs for less than 3 months. Researchers made the TCR library from RNA that was extracted from PBMCs. This record comes from a study of regulatory T cells in long-lasting Graves disease. Study-level results: TCR diversity was lower in persistent Graves' patients (versus newly diagnosed ones).

CDR3 length: 17 residues. Trimming removed 5 bases from V and 8 bases from J; junction bases left unmatched: 14. Germline CDR1 is SEHNR and CDR2 is FQNEAQ (reference sequence). The same specimen was also included in a second study, on T cells in Graves' hyperthyroidism and ophthalmopathy. This second report adds: The study used the HTBI primer set for a first-round RT-PCR of the TCR CDR3.

V and J are TRBV7-9 and TRBJ2-4; 11 nucleotides match TRBD2. The sample in question was peripheral blood mononuclear cells (PBMCs), obtained at new diagnosis, from a patient treated with antithyroid drugs. This clonotype originated in a man between 18 and 35 years old with Graves disease. CDR3 residues: CASSDSTSGEPQDIQYF. DNA for the CDR3: TGTGCCAGCAGCGACTCGACTAGCGGGGAGCCTCAAGACATTCAGTACTTC.